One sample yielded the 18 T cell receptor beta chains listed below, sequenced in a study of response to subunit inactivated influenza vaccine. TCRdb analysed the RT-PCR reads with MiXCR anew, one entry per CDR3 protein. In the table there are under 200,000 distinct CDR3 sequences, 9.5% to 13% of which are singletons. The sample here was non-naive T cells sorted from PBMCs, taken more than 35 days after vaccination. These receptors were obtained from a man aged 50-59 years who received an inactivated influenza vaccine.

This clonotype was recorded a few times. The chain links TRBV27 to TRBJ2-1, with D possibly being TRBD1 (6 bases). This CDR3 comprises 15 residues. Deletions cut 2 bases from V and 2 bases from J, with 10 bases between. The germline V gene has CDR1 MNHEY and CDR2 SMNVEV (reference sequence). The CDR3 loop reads CASSLEGEPYNEQFF. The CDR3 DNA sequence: TGTGCCAGCAGTTTAGAGGGGGAGCCCTACAATGAGCAGTTCTTC.

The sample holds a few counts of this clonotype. CDR3 bases: TGTGCCAGCAGCTCCGGACTAAGCGGGCGTATCGATACGCAGTATTTT. Encoded protein: CASSSGLSGRIDTQYF. V usage is TRBV7-3 and J usage is TRBJ2-3, with D possibly being TRBD2 (6 bases). The CDR3 totals 16 residues. The ends were cut back, 4 bases at V and 6 bases at J, with 20 bases in the middle. CDR1 SGHTA and CDR2 FQGTGA come from the germline V gene.

Here the CDR3 reads CASSVDARSGGVEKLFF. For the CDR3, the DNA is TGTGCCAGCAGCGTAGACGCACGGTCAGGGGGCGTTGAAAAACTGTTTTTT. J is TRBJ1-4 and V is TRBV9; 8 bases fit TRBD1. This CDR3 is 17 amino acids long. The ends lost 0 bases at V and 7 bases at J; junction bases unmatched: 11. Germline-derived CDR1 and CDR2 are SGDLS and YYNGEE.

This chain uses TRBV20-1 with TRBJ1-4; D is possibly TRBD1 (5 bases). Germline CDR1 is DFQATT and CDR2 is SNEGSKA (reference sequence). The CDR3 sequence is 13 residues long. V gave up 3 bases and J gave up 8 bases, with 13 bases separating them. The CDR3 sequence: CSARRAGREKLFF. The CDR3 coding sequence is TGCAGTGCTAGGAGGGCAGGGAGAGAAAAACTGTTTTTT.

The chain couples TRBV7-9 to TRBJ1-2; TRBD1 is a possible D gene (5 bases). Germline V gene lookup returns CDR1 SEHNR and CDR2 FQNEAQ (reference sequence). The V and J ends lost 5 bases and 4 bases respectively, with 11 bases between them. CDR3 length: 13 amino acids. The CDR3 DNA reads TGTGCCAGCAGCCCGGAGACAGTCTATGGCTACACCTTC. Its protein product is CASSPETVYGYTF.

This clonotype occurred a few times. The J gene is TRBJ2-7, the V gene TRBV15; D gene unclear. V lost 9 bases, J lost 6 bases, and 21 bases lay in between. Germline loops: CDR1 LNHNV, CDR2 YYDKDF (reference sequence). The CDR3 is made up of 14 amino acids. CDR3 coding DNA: TGTGCCACGGCCAATAAAAAGACCGCCTCCGAGCAGTACTTC. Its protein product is CATANKKTASEQYF.

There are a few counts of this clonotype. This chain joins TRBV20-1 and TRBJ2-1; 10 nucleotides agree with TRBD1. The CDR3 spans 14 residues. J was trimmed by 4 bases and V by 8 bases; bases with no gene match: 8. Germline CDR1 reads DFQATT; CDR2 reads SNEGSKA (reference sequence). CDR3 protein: CSLRDRGTYNEQFF. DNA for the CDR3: TGCAGTCTCCGGGACAGGGGAACGTACAATGAGCAGTTCTTC.

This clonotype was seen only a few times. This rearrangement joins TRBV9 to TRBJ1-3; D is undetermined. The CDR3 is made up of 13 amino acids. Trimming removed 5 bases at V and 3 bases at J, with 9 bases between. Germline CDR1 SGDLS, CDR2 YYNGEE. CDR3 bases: TGTGCCAGCAGTGGCGGGGATGGAAACACCATATATTTT. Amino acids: CASSGGDGNTIYF.

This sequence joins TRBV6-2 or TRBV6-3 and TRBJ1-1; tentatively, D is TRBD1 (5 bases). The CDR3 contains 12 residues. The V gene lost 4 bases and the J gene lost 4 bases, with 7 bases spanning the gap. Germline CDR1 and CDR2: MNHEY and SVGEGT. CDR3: CASSWGTTEAFF. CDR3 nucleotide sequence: TGTGCCAGCAGTTGGGGGACCACTGAAGCTTTCTTT.

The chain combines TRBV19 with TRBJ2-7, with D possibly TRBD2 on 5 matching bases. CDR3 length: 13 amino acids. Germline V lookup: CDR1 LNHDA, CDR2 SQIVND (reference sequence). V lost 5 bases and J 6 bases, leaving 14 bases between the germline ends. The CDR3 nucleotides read TGTGCCAGTAGTCTAAGCGGCGCGGGCGAGCAGTACTTC. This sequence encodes CASSLSGAGEQYF.

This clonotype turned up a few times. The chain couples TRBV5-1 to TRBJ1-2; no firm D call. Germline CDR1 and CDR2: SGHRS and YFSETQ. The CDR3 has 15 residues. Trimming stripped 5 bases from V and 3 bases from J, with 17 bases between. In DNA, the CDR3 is TGCGCCAGCAGTTCCGGGGTAGAAATTCACTATGGCTACACCTTC. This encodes CASSSGVEIHYGYTF.

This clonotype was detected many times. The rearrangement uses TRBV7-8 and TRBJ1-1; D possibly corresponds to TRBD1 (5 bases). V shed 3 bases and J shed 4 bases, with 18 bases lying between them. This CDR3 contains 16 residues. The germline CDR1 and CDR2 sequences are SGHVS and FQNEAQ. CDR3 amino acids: CASSFRPRGRRTEAFF. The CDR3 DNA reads TGTGCCAGCAGCTTTAGGCCGAGGGGCCGGCGCACTGAAGCTTTCTTT. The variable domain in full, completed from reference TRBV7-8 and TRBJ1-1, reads GAGVSQSPRYKVAKRGQDVALRCDPISGHVSLFWYQQALGQGPEFLTYFQNEAQLDKSGLPSDRFFAERPEGSVSTLKIQRTQQEDSAVYLCASSFRPRGRRTEAFFGQGTRLTVV.

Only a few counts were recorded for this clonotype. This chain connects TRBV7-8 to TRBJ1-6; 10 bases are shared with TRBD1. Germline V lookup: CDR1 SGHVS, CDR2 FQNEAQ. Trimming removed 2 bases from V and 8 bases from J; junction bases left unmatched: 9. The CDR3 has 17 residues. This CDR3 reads CASSLWSRDRGDSPLHF. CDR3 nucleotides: TGTGCCAGCAGCTTATGGTCCCGGGACAGGGGTGATTCACCCCTCCACTTT.

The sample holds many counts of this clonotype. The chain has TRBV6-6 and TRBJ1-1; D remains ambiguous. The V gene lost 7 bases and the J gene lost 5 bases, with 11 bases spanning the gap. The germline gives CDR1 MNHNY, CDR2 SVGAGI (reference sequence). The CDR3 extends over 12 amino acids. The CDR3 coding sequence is TGTGCCAGCACCCGCAGAGATACTGAAGCTTTCTTT. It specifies CASTRRDTEAFF.

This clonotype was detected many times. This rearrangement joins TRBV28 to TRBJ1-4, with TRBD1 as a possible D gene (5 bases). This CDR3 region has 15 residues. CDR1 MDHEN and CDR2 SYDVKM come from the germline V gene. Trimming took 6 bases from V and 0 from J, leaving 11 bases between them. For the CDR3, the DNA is TGTGCCAGCAGCCTGACAGACGCAACTAATGAAAAACTGTTTTTT. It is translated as CASSLTDATNEKLFF.

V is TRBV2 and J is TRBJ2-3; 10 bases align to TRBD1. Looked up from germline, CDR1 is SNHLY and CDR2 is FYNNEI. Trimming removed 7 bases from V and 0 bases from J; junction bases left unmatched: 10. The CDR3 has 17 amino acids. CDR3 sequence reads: CASIDRGLTTSTDTQYF. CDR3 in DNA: TGTGCCAGCATAGACAGGGGGCTGACAACTAGCACAGATACGCAGTATTTT.

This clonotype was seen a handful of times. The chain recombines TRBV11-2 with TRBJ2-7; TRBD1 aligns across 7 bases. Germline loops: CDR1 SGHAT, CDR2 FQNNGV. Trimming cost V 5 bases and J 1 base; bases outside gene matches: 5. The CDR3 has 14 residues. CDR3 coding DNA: TGTGCCAGCAGCGCACGGACAGGTTCCTACGAGCAGTACTTC. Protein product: CASSARTGSYEQYF.

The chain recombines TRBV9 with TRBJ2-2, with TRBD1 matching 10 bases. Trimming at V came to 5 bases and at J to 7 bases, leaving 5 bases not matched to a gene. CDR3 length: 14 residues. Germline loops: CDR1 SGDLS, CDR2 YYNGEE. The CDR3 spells CASRPGQGIGELFF. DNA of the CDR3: TGTGCCAGCAGACCGGGACAGGGGATCGGGGAGCTGTTTTTT.